This T cell receptor beta chain was profiled in a study of OX40 agonist ivuxolimab in advanced cancers. Germline V CDR1 and CDR2: MNHNS, SASEGT. The CDR3 consists of 14 residues. Losses at the gene ends were 4 bases for V and 2 bases for J; bases not matched to a gene: 2. As for this clone: Its antigen is not known.

Study-wide results and limits: Some of the lowest clonal expansion was seen in partial responders at 0.1-3.0 mg/kg.

Sequencing used immunoSEQ multiplex PCR; TCRdb keeps in-frame clones, though not all of them. The sample shows 65,000 to 80,000 clones, about 84% of them seen only once. This clonotype was obtained from an adult with an advanced solid tumor such as melanoma, head and neck, liver or kidney cancer. The sequencing here drew on CD4+ or CD8+ T cells sorted from blood, taken in a trial of the OX40 agonist ivuxolimab. This chain uses TRBV6-1 with TRBJ1-5, with 7 bases matching TRBD1. This CDR3 reads CASSVTGGNQPQHF. The CDR3 DNA is TGTGCCAGCAGTGTAACAGGGGGCAATCAGCCCCAGCATTTT.